The entry below describes one T cell receptor beta chain. Its antigen is unidentified. The CDR3 covers 17 residues. After removal of 1 base from V and 2 bases from J, the junction contained 8 bases not matched to a gene. Looked up from germline, CDR1 is LNHDA and CDR2 is SQIVND (reference sequence). This specimen comes from a study of cytotoxic CD8 clonotypes in ibrutinib-treated CLL. About the research overall: It was after a median around twelve months of treatment, range 6 to 36, that response samples were taken. Productive templates averaged 255,043 per sample, and productive rearrangements 80,000 to 95,000.

The assay was immunoSEQ multiplex PCR, and TCRdb's table has in-frame clones only and misses some. The data contain about 300,000 clones, 70% to 80% of them singletons. Study-level findings and limits: Upon ibrutinib response clonality rose, and upon progression it fell back toward baseline.

This TCR derives from a human donor with chronic lymphocytic leukemia. Specimen: PBMCs, collected at disease progression, from a patient treated with ibrutinib. V gene TRBV19 combines with J gene TRBJ1-2, with 9 bases aligning to TRBD1. The CDR3 nucleotides read TGTGCCAGTAGTATAGGCGCCGGGACAGGGTTAAACTATGGCTACACCTTC. Translation gives CASSIGAGTGLNYGYTF.